The present TCR beta chain was sequenced within a study of siplizumab effects on memory and regulatory T cells. TCR templates numbering 75,000 to 100,000 were assayed per sample. Data came from immunoSEQ multiplex PCR; TCRdb stores just in-frame clones and leaves some out. Among 80,000 to 130,000 clones listed, 94% were seen once. To note about this clone: Its target is unknown.

General study findings and limits: A mean of roughly 68% of mappable alloreactive CD4+ clones were Treg-derived with siplizumab, compared with 25% to 30% in controls. Naive T cells, seemingly more diverse than memory cells, seemed major alloresponse contributors. Confirmation that proliferating Tregs from siplizumab cultures had suppressive function was not obtained.

The sequenced sample was Tregs sorted from blood. The TCR sequence derives from a human donor in good health.

The CDR3 here is CSASYNEQFF. Here the CDR3 DNA reads TGCAGTGCTTCCTACAATGAGCAGTTCTTC. The chain joins TRBV20-1 to TRBJ2-1; no clear D. Germline V gene lookup returns CDR1 DFQATT and CDR2 SNEGSKA (reference sequence). This CDR3 comprises 10 residues. Trimming pared 5 bases from V and 1 base from J, leaving 0 bases between.